This TCR beta chain was identified in a study of T cells expressing NK-cell markers. On the study more broadly: Among the eight sequenced donors, seven tested HCMV-seropositive and one tested seronegative.

The CDR3 totals 13 residues. Germline CDR1 is DFQATT and CDR2 is SNEGSKA (reference sequence). TCRdb reprocessed the 5' RACE reads and reports one entry per CDR3 protein, with no DNA. The sample's table shows some 450,000 distinct CDR3 sequences. The rearrangement links TRBV20-1 to TRBJ2-1. The sequence came from a woman between 18 and 69 years old in good health. Sample: blood T cells: a sorted CD56 or NKG2C T cell subset, CD4+ or CD8+ T cells, or bulk PBMC T cells (not recorded which). The CDR3 protein is CSARDQGLLEQFF.